This record concerns one TCR beta chain sequence. The entry originates in a study of blood T cell repertoires in COVID-19. Produced via immunoSEQ multiplex PCR; TCRdb's table is partial and in-frame only. The table lists some 83,000 clones, approximately 86% of them singletons. V lost 6 bases and J lost 5, with 13 bases in between. The CDR3 runs 14 residues. The germline gives CDR1 MNHEY, CDR2 SVGAGI. The genes are TRBV6-5 and TRBJ2-2; a possible D gene is TRBD1 (6 bases). The receptor comes from a man older than 75 with active or convalescent COVID-19. The sequenced sample was peripheral blood. The chain's CDR3 is CASREPGQTGELFF. The CDR3 coding sequence is TGTGCCAGCAGAGAGCCTGGACAGACCGGGGAGCTGTTTTTT.